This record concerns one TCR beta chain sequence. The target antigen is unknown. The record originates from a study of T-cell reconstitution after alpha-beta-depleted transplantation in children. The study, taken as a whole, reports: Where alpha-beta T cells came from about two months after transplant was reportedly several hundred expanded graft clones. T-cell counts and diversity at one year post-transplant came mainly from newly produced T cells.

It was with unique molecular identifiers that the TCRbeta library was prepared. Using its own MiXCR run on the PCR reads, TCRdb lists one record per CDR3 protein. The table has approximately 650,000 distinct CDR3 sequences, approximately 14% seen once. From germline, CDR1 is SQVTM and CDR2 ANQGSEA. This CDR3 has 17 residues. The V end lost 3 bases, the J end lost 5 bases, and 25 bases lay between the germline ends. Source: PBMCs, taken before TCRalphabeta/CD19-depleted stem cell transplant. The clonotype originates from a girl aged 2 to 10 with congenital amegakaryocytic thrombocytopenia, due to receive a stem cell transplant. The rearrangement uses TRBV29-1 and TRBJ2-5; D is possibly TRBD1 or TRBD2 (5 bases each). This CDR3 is CSVDPWPGAESGETQYF. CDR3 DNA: TGCAGCGTTGACCCATGGCCCGGAGCGGAATCAGGGGAGACCCAGTACTTC. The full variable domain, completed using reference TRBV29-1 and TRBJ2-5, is SAVISQKPSRDICQRGTSLTIQCQVDSQVTMMFWYRQQPGQSLTLIATANQGSEATYESGFVIDKFPISRPNLTFSTLTVSNMSPEDSSIYLCSVDPWPGAESGETQYFGPGTRLLVL.